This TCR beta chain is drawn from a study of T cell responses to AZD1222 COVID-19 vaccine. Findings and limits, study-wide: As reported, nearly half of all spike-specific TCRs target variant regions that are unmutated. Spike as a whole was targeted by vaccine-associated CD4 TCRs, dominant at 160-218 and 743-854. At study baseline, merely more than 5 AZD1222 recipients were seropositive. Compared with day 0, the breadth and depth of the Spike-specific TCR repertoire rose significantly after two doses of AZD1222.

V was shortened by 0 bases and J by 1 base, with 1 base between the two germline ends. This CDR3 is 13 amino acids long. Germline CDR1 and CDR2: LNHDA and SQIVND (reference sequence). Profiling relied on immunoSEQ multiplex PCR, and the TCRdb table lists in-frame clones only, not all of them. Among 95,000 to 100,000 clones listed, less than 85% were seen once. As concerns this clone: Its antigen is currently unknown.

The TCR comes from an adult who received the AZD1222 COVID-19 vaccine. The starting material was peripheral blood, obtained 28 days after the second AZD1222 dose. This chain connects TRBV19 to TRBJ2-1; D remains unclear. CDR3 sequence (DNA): TGTGCCAGTAGTATAGAATCCTACAATGAGCAGTTCTTC. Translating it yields CASSIESYNEQFF.